These 3 T cell receptor beta chains were all obtained from the same sample, sequenced in a study of Ad26.COV2.S vaccination and SARS-CoV-2 variants. Profiled with immunoSEQ multiplex PCR; TCRdb holds only in-frame clones, not every one. Here the sample spans 440,000 or so clones, 92% being singletons. Treatment noted: roughly 19 received Ad26.COV2.S at low or high dose, single or two shots; roughly five received placebo; per-sample allocation not given. Following the first vaccine or placebo injection, samples were taken on day 63. The source material was peripheral blood, sampled in a trial of Ad26.COV2.S vaccine versus placebo. Source of these receptors: a person aged 18 to 65 who received the Ad26.COV2.S COVID-19 vaccine or a placebo.

This chain joins TRBV7-9 and TRBJ1-2, with D perhaps TRBD1 (6 bases). Germline V gene sequence: CDR1 SEHNR, CDR2 FQNEAQ (reference sequence). V was shortened by 2 bases and J by 4 bases, with 14 bases between the two germline ends. The CDR3 length is 15 residues. The CDR3 sequence is CASSLSGNRVYGYTF. The CDR3 DNA is TGTGCCAGCAGCTTATCCGGGAACAGGGTCTATGGCTACACCTTC.

The chain employs TRBV6-5 and TRBJ2-3, with 7 bases identical to TRBD2. The CDR3 is 15 residues long. Losses at the gene ends were 7 bases for V and 1 base for J; bases not matched to a gene: 8. Per germline, CDR1 MNHEY and CDR2 SVGAGI. CDR3 amino acids: CASTTRLAGTDTQYF. In DNA, the CDR3 is TGTGCCAGCACCACTAGACTAGCTGGCACAGATACGCAGTATTTT.

There are a few counts of this clone. J is TRBJ1-2 and V is TRBV19; perhaps TRBD1 as D (5 bases). This CDR3 is built from 13 residues. CDR1 LNHDA and CDR2 SQIVND come from the germline V gene (reference sequence). Trimming took 7 bases from V and 3 from J, leaving 12 bases between them. The CDR3 sequence: CASKAGIDYGYTF. The CDR3 DNA is TGTGCCAGTAAGGCAGGGATAGACTATGGCTACACCTTC.